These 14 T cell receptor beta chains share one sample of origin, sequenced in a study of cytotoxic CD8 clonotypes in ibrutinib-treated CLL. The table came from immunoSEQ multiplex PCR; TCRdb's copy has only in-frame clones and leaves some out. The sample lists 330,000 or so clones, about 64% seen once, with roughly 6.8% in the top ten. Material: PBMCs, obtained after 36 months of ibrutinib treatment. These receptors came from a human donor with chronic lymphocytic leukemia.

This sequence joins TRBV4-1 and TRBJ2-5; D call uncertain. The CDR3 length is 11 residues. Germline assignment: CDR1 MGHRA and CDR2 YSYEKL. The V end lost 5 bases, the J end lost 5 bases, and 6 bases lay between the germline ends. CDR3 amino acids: CASSTRETQYF. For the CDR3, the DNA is TGCGCCAGCAGCACCCGTGAGACCCAGTACTTC.

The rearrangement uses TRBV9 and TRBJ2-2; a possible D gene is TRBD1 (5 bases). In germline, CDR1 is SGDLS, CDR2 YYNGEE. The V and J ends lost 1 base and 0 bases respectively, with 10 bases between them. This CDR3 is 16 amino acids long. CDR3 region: CASSVQGNTNTGELFF. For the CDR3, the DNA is TGTGCCAGCAGCGTACAGGGAAACACGAACACCGGGGAGCTGTTTTTT.

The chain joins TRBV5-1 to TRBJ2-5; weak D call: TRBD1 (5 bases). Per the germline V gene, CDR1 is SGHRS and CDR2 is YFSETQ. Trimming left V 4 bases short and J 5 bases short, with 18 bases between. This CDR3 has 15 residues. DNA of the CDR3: TGCGCCAGCAGCAGGAATTGGGGCGACTTGGAGACCCAGTACTTC. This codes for CASSRNWGDLETQYF. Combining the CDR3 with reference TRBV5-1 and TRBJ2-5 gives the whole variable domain KAGVTQTPRYLIKTRGQQVTLSCSPISGHRSVSWYQQTPGQGLQFLFEYFSETQRNKGNFPGRFSGRQFSNSRSEMNVSTLELGDSALYLCASSRNWGDLETQYFGPGTRLLVL.

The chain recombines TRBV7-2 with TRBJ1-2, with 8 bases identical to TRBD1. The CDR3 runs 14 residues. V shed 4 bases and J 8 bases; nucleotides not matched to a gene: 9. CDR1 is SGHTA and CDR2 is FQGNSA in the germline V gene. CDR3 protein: CASSSRDRGRGYTF. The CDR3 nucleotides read TGTGCCAGCAGCTCCCGAGACAGGGGTCGGGGCTACACCTTC.

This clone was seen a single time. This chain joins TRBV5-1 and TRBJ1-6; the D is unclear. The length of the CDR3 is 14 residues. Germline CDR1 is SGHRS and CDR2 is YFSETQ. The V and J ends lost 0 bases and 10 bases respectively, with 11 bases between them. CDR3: CASSLDLGGSPLHF. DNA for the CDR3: TGCGCCAGCAGCTTGGATTTAGGAGGGTCACCCCTCCACTTT.

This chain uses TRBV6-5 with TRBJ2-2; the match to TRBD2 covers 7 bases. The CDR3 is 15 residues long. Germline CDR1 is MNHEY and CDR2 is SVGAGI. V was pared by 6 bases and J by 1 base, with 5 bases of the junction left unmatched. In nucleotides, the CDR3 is TGTGCCAGCAGCCGGCGGGGGTGGAACACCGGGGAGCTGTTTTTT. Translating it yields CASSRRGWNTGELFF.

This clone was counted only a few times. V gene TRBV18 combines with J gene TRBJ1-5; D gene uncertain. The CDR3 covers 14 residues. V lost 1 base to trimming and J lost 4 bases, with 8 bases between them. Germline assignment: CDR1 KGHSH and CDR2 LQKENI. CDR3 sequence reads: CASSPLRGNQPQHF. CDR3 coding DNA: TGTGCCAGCTCACCACTTCGAGGGAATCAGCCCCAGCATTTT.

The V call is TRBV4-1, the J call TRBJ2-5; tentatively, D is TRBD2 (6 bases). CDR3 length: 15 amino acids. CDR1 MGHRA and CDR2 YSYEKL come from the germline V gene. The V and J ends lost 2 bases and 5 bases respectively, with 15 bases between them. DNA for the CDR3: TGCGCCAGCAGCCAACTCTTTCCTAGCGAGGAGACCCAGTACTTC. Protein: CASSQLFPSEETQYF.

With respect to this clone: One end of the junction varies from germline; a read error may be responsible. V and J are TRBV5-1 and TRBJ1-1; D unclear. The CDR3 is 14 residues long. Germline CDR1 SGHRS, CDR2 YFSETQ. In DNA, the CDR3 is TGCGCCAGCAGCCGGACGGACGGGAACGCTGAAGCTTTCTTT. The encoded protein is CASSRTDGNAEAFF.

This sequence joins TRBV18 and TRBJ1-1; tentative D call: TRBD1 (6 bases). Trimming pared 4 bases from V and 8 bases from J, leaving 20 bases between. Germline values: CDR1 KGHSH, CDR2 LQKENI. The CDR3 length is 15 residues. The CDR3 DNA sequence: TGTGCCAGCTCACAAATCAAACGGACAGATGAAGAAGCTTTCTTT. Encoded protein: CASSQIKRTDEEAFF.

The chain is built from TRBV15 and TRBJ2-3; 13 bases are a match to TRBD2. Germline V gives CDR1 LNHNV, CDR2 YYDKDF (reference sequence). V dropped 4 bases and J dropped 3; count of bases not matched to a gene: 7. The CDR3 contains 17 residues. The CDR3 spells CATSKGLAGVVTDTQYF. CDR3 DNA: TGTGCCACCAGCAAAGGACTAGCGGGAGTAGTTACAGATACGCAGTATTTT.

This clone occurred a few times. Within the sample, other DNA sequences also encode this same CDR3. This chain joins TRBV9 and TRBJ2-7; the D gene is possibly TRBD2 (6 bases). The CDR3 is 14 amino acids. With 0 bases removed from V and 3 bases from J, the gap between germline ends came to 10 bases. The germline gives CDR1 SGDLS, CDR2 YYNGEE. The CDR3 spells CASSVGLDFYEQYF. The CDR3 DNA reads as TGTGCCAGCAGCGTAGGACTAGATTTCTACGAGCAGTACTTC.

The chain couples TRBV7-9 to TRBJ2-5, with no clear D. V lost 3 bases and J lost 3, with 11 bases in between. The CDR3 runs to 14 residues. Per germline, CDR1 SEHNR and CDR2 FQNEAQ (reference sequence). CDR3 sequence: CASSFVQAEETQYF. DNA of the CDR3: TGTGCCAGCAGCTTTGTCCAGGCTGAAGAGACCCAGTACTTC.

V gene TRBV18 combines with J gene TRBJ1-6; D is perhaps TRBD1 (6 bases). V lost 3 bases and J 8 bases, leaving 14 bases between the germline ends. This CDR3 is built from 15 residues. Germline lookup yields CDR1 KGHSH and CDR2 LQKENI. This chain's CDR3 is CASSPRDTRYSPLHF. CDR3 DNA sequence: TGTGCCAGCTCACCCCGGGACACCCGTTATTCACCCCTCCACTTT. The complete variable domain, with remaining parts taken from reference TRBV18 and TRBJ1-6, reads NAGVMQNPRHLVRRRGQEARLRCSPMKGHSHVYWYRQLPEEGLKFMVYLQKENIIDESGMPKERFSAEFPKEGPSILRIQQVVRGDSAAYFCASSPRDTRYSPLHFGNGTRLTVT.